What follows are 6 T cell receptor beta chains derived from one specimen sequenced in a study of Ad26.COV2.S vaccination and SARS-CoV-2 variants. Only in-frame clones appear in the TCRdb table, and some are missing; sequencing was by immunoSEQ multiplex PCR. The data hold roughly 300,000 clones, with about 88% observed a single time. As to treatment: 15 to 20 received Ad26.COV2.S at low or high dose, single or two shots; 5 received placebo; per-sample allocation not given. Sampling occurred on day 63 after the first vaccine or placebo injection. The source was peripheral blood, collected in a trial of Ad26.COV2.S vaccine versus placebo. Every receptor here comes from a person between 18 and 60 years old who received the Ad26.COV2.S COVID-19 vaccine or a placebo.

For the CDR3, the DNA is TGTGCCAGCAGACGGGACAGCATGAATCAGCCCCAGCATTTT. This gives the protein CASRRDSMNQPQHF. The chain is built from TRBV6-1 and TRBJ1-5; 7 nucleotides align to TRBD1. After removal of 6 bases from V and 4 bases from J, the junction contained 6 bases not matched to a gene. Per the germline V gene, CDR1 is MNHNS and CDR2 is SASEGT. The CDR3 extends over 14 amino acids.

This clone was observed a few times. V is TRBV27 and J is TRBJ2-7; D is unclear. Germline V gene sequence: CDR1 MNHEY, CDR2 SMNVEV (reference sequence). The CDR3 has 15 amino acids. Trimming cost V 0 bases and J 0 bases, with 9 bases left between them. CDR3 nucleotides: TGTGCCAGCAGTTTATCGTGGCAGACCTCCTACGAGCAGTACTTC. This translates into CASSLSWQTSYEQYF.

The gene calls are TRBV5-4 and TRBJ2-5; D is undetermined. The CDR3 loop spans 13 amino acids. Germline CDR1 reads SGHNT; CDR2 reads YYREEE (reference sequence). V was pared by 3 bases and J by 0 bases, with 6 bases between. The CDR3 DNA is TGTGCCAGCAGCTCTACGTACCAAGAGACCCAGTACTTC. Amino acids: CASSSTYQETQYF.

The V call is TRBV4-2, the J call TRBJ1-6; D uncertain. In germline, CDR1 is LGHNA, CDR2 YNFKEQ. With 1 base removed from V and 4 bases from J, the gap between germline ends came to 11 bases. This CDR3 is 16 amino acids long. CDR3: CASSQVVDAYNSPLHF. The DNA of the CDR3 is TGTGCCAGCAGCCAAGTCGTGGACGCATATAATTCACCCCTCCACTTT.

V usage is TRBV5-6 and J usage is TRBJ1-5; possible D gene TRBD1, 5 bases. The germline V and J ends were trimmed by 5 bases and 4 bases, with 10 bases remaining between them. The CDR3 is made up of 13 amino acids. Germline CDR1 and CDR2: SGHDT and YYEEEE. The CDR3: CASSRTSNQPQHF. CDR3 DNA: TGTGCCAGCAGTCGGACAAGTAATCAGCCCCAGCATTTT. The entire variable domain, with the rest obtained from reference TRBV5-6 and TRBJ1-5, is as follows: DAGVTQSPTHLIKTRGQQVTLRCSPKSGHDTVSWYQQALGQGPQFIFQYYEEEERQRGNFPDRFSGHQFPNYSSELNVNALLLGDSALYLCASSRTSNQPQHFGDGTRLSIL.

J is TRBJ1-5 and V is TRBV19; TRBD1 is a possible D gene (5 bases). The CDR3 is 14 residues long. From germline, CDR1 is LNHDA and CDR2 SQIVND (reference sequence). Trimming took 3 bases from V and 7 from J, leaving 13 bases between them. DNA for the CDR3: TGTGCCAGTAGTATTGGGGGGGTCGGACAGCCCCAGCATTTT. Translation: CASSIGGVGQPQHF.